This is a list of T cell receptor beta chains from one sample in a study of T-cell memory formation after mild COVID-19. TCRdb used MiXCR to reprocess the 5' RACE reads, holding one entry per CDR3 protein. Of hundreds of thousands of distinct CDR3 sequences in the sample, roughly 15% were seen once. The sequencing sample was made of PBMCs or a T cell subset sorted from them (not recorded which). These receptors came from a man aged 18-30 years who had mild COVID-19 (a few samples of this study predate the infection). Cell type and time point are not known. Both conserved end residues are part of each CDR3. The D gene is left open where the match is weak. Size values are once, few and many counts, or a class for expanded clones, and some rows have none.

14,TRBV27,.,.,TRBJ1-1,TGTGCCAGCCGGGCGTCTGGGGGTTACACTGAAGCTTTCTTT,CASRASGGYTEAFF
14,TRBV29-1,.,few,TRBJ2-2,TGCAGCGTTGTTCTACGAGCGAACACCGGGGAGCTGTTTTTT,CSVVLRANTGELFF
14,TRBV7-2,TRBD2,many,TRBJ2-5,TGTGCCAGCAGCTCAGCGGGGACCCAAGAGACCCAGTACTTC,CASSSAGTQETQYF
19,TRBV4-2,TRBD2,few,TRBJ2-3,TGTGCCAGCAGCCTAGGGATGGGGAGAAAAGCGGGGGGCACAGATACGCAGTATTTT,CASSLGMGRKAGGTDTQYF
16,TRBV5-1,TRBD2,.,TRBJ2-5,TGCGCCAGCAGCTTGGACCCAGCGGGGGGTGAAGAGACCCAGTACTTC,CASSLDPAGGEETQYF
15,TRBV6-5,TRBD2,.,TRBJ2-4,TGTGCCAGCAGCTCCTGGACTAGCGGGGGAAACATTCAGTACTTC,CASSSWTSGGNIQYF
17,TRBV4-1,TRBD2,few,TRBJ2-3,TGCGCCAGCAGCCAAGAGTTCACAGCGGGGGGCACAGATACGCAGTATTTT,CASSQEFTAGGTDTQYF
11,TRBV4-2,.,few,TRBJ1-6,TGTGCCAGCAGCCAAGGACGTGAGTTCCACTTT,CASSQGREFHF
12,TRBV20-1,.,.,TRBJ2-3,TGCAGTGCTAGTTACAGCCGAAATACGCAGTATTTT,CSASYSRNTQYF
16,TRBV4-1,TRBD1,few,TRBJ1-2,TGCGCCAGCAGCCAAGTAGAAGGGGGCGTCGGCTATGGCTACACCTTC,CASSQVEGGVGYGYTF
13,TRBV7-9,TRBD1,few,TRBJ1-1,TGTGCCAGCAGGCCACAGGGGGGCTCTGAAGCTTTCTTT,CASRPQGGSEAFF
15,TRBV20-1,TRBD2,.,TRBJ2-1,TGCAGTGCCGATATGACTAGCGGGGACTACAATGAGCAGTTCTTC,CSADMTSGDYNEQFF
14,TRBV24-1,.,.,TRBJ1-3,TGTGCCACCAGTGATCCGAGGTCTGGAAACACCATATATTTT,CATSDPRSGNTIYF
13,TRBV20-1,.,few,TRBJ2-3,TGCAGTGTTGGCAAAACTAGCACAGATACGCAGTATTTT,CSVGKTSTDTQYF
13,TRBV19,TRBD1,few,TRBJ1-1,TGTGCCAGCAACAGGGGTACGAACACTGAAGCTTTCTTT,CASNRGTNTEAFF
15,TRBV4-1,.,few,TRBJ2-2,TGCGCCAGCAGCCACGACGGGGGCGGCACCGGGGAGCTGTTTTTT,CASSHDGGGTGELFF
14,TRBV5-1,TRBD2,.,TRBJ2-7,TGCGCCAGCAAACCTACTAGCGGGGTCTACGAGCAGTACTTC,CASKPTSGVYEQYF
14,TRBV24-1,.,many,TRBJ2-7,TGTGCCACCAGTGATTCATCGGGGGCGGGCGAGCAGTACTTC,CATSDSSGAGEQYF
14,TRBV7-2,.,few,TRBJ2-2,TGTGCCAGCAGCGATCAACCGAACACCGGGGAGCTGTTTTTT,CASSDQPNTGELFF
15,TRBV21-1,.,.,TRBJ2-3,TGTGCCAGCAGCAAAATCGAGGGGGTCACAGATACGCAGTATTTT,CASSKIEGVTDTQYF
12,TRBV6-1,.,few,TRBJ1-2,TGTGCCAGCAAAGTCAGAGACTATGGCTACACCTTC,CASKVRDYGYTF
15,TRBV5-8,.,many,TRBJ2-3,TGTGCCAGCAGCTTATGGCAGCAGGTAGCAGATACGCAGTATTTT,CASSLWQQVADTQYF
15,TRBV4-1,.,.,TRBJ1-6,TGCGCCAGCAGCCAAGACAGGACGCGGGATTCACCCCTCCACTTT,CASSQDRTRDSPLHF
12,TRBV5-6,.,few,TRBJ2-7,TGTGCCACCGGGACGGGGACCTACGAGCAGTACTTC,CATGTGTYEQYF
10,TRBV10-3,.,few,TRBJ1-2,TGTGCCACCCGGGGCTATGGCTACACCTTC,CATRGYGYTF
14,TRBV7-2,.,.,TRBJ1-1,TGTGCCAGCAGCGGACGGCAGGGAAGGACTGAAGCTTTCTTT,CASSGRQGRTEAFF
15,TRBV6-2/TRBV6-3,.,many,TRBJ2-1,TGTGCCAGCAGTTACTCGAAGTTCTTTTACAATGAGCAGTTCTTC,CASSYSKFFYNEQFF
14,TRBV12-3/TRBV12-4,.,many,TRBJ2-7,TGTGCCAGCAGCAAACTAGGATGGGATGGCGAGCAGTACTTC,CASSKLGWDGEQYF
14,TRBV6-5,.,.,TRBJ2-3,TGTGCCAGCAGTGTCAGCGACACCACAGATACGCAGTATTTT,CASSVSDTTDTQYF
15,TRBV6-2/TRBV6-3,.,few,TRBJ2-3,TGTGCCAGCAGTTACGCAGACAGGTTCGGAGATACGCAGTATTTT,CASSYADRFGDTQYF
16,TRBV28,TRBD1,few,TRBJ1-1,TGTGCCAGCAGTTTTGACAGGGGGTGGTCGGGAACTGAAGCTTTCTTT,CASSFDRGWSGTEAFF
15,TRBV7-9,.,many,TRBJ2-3,TGTGCCAGCAGCCTCCGGGTGATGAGGTCGGATACGCAGTATTTT,CASSLRVMRSDTQYF
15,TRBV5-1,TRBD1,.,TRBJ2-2,TGCGCCAGCAGCAGAATGACAGGGGTTGCCGGGGAGCTGTTTTTT,CASSRMTGVAGELFF
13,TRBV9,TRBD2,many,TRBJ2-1,TGTGCCAGCACCTCGGGGGGGGCCAATGAGCAGTTCTTC,CASTSGGANEQFF
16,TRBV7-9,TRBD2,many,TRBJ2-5,TGTGCCAGCCTACTAGCGAACGCTCTGGGGGAAGAGACCCAGTACTTC,CASLLANALGEETQYF
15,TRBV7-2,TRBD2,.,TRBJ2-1,TGTGCCAGCAGGACGACTAGCGGGGGCCACAATGAGCAGTTCTTC,CASRTTSGGHNEQFF
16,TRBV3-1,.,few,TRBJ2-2,TGTGCCAGCGCGGTACTCCACGGTGGGAACACCGGGGAGCTGTTTTTT,CASAVLHGGNTGELFF
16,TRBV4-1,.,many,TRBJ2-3,TGCGCCAGCAGCCAAGAGATGGGCCCTAGCACAGATACGCAGTATTTT,CASSQEMGPSTDTQYF
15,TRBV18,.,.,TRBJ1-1,TGTGCCAGCTCACCAGAATGGGGCCCAGGGTCTGAAGCTTTCTTT,CASSPEWGPGSEAFF
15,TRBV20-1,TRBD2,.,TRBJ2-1,TGCAGTGCTAGCCCGGGACTAGCGGGGTCCGGTGAGCAGTTCTTC,CSASPGLAGSGEQFF
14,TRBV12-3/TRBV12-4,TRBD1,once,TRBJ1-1,TGTGCCAGCAGCAGGACAGGCCCGAACACTGAAGCTTTCTTT,CASSRTGPNTEAFF
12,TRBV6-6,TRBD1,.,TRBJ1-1,TGTGCCAGCAGTTTCGGACAGGGTGAAGCTTTCTTT,CASSFGQGEAFF
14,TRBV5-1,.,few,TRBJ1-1,TGCGCCAGCAGCTTGCTGCAGGCGGGCACTGAAGCTTTCTTT,CASSLLQAGTEAFF